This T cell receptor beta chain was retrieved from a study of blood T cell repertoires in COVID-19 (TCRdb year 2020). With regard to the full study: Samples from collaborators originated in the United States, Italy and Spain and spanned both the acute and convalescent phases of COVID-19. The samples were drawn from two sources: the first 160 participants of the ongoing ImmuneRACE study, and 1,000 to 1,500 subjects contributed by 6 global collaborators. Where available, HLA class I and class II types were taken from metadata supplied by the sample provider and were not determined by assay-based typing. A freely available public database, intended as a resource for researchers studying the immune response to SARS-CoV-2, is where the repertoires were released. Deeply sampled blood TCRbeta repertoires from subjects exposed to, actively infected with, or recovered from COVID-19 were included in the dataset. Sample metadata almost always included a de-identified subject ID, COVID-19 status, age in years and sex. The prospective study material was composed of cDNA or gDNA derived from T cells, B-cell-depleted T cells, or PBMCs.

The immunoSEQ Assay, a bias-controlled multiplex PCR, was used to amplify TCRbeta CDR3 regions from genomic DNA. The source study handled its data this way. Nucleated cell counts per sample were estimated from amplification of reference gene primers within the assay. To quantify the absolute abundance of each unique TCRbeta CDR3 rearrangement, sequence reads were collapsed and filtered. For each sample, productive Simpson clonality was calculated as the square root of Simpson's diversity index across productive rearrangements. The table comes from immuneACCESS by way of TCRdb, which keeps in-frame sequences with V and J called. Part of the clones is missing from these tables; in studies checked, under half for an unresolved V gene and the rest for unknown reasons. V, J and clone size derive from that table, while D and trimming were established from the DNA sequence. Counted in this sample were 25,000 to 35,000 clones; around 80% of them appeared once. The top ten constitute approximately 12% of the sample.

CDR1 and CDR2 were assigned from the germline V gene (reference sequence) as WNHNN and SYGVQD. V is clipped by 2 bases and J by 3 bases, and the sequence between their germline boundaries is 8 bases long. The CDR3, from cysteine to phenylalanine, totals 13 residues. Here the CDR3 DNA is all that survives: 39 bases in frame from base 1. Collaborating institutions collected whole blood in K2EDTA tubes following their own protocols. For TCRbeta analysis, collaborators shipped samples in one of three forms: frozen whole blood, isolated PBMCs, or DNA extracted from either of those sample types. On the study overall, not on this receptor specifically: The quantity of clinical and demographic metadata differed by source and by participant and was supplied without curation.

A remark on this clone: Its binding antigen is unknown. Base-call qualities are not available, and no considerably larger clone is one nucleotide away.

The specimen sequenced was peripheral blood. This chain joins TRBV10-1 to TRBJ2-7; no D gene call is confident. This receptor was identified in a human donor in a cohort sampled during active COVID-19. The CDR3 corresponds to CASSENSFYEQYF. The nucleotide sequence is TGCGCCAGCAGTGAGAACAGCTTCTACGAGCAGTACTTC.